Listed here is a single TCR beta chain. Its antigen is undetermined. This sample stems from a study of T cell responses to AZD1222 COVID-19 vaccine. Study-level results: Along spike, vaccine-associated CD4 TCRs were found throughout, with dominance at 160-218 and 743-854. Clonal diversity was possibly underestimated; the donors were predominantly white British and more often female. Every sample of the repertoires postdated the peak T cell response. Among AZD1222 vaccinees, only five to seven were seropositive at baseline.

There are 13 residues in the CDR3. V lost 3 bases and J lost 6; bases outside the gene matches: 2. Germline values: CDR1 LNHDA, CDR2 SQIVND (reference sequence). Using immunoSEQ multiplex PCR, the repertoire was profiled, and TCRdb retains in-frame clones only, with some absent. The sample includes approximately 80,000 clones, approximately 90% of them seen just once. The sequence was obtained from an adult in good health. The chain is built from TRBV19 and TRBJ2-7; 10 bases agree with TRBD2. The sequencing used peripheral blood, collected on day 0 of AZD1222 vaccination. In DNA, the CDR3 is TGTGCCAGTAGTATGGGACTAGCGACCGAGCAGTACTTC. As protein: CASSMGLATEQYF.